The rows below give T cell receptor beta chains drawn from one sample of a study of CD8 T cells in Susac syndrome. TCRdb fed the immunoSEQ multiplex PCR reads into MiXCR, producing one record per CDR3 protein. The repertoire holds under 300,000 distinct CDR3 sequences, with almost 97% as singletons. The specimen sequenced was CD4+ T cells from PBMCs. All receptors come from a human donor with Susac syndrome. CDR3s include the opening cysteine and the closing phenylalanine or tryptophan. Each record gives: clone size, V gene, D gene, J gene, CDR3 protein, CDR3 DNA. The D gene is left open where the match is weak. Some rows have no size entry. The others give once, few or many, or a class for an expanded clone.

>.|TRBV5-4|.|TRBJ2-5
CASSWGKETQYF
TGTGCCAGCAGCTGGGGAAAAGAGACCCAGTACTTC
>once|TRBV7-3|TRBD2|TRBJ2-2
CASGRAGANTGELFF
TGTGCCAGCGGTAGGGCGGGGGCGAACACCGGGGAGCTGTTTTTT
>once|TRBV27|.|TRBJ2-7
CASSSTPYEQYF
TGTGCCAGCAGTTCAACGCCTTACGAGCAGTACTTC
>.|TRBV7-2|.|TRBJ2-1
CASSLISSEQFF
TGTGCCAGCAGCTTAATAAGCTCTGAGCAGTTCTTC
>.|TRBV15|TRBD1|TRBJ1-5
CATKPGQGSLRPQHF
TGTGCCACCAAGCCGGGACAGGGGTCGCTTCGGCCCCAGCATTTT
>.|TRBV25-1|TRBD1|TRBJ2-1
CASSEQGAYNEQFF
TGTGCCAGCAGTGAACAGGGGGCCTACAATGAGCAGTTCTTC
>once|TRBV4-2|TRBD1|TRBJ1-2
CASSPDRSEGYTF
TGTGCCAGCAGCCCGGACAGGTCGGAAGGCTACACCTTC
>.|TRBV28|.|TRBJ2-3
CASLPLSPGGTDTQYF
TGTGCCAGCTTACCACTTTCCCCGGGTGGCACAGATACGCAGTATTTT
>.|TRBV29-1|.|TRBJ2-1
CSVTAHNEQFF
TGCAGCGTTACAGCCCACAATGAGCAGTTCTTC
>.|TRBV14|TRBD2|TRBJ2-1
CASSLWTSGRADEQFF
TGTGCCAGCAGCCTATGGACTAGCGGGAGGGCCGATGAGCAGTTCTTC
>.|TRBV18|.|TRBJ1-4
CASSLLHEKLFF
TGTGCCAGCTCACTACTTCATGAAAAACTGTTTTTT
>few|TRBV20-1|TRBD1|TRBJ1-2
CSTRTGGNYGYTF
TGCAGTACCAGGACAGGGGGAAACTATGGCTACACCTTC
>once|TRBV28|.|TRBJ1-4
CASSLQGINEKLFF
TGTGCCAGCAGTTTACAGGGAATTAATGAAAAACTGTTTTTT
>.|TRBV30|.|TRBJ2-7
CAWSAREVAYF
TGTGCCTGGAGTGCTCGGGAAGTCGCGTACTTC
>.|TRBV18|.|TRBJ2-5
CASSGSEQETQYF
TGTGCCAGCTCAGGATCGGAACAAGAGACCCAGTACTTC
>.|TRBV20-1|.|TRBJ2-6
CSALGGDRPISGANVLTF
TGCAGTGCTTTAGGGGGGGACAGACCGATCTCTGGGGCCAACGTCCTGACTTTC
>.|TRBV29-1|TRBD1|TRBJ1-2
CSVLPTGVYGYTF
TGCAGCGTTCTCCCTACAGGGGTATATGGCTACACCTTC
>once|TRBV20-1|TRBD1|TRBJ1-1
CSARGDRVTEAFF
TGCAGTGCTAGAGGGGACAGGGTCACTGAAGCTTTCTTT
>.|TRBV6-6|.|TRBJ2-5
CASTHGEFQETQYF
TGTGCCAGCACCCACGGTGAATTCCAAGAGACCCAGTACTTC
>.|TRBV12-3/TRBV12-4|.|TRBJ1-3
CASSSSDSTNSAYF
TGTGCCAGCAGTTCGTCAGACAGCACTAATTCGGCATATTTT
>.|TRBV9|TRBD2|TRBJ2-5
CASSPREVQETQYF
TGTGCCAGCAGCCCACGGGAGGTCCAAGAGACCCAGTACTTC
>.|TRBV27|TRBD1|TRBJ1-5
CASSPKGTVGDQPQHF
TGTGCCAGCAGTCCGAAGGGGACAGTGGGTGATCAGCCCCAGCATTTT
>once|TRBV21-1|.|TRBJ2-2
CASFRTSGGSNTGELFF
TGTGCCAGCTTCCGGACTAGCGGGGGATCGAACACCGGGGAGCTGTTTTTT
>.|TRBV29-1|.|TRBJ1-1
CSVLRGSTEAFF
TGCAGCGTTCTGCGAGGTAGCACTGAAGCTTTCTTT
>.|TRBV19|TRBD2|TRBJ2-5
CASSLAGGAMTRETQYF
TGTGCCAGTAGTCTGGCGGGAGGAGCAATGACTCGGGAGACCCAGTACTTC
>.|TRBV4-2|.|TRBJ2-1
CASSQQSDSSEQFF
TGTGCCAGCAGCCAACAAAGTGATTCGTCTGAGCAGTTCTTC
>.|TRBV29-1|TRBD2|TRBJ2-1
CSVPPSGFYNEQFF
TGCAGCGTGCCTCCTAGCGGGTTCTACAATGAGCAGTTCTTC
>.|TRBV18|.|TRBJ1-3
CASSPPAVSGNTIYF
TGTGCCAGCTCACCACCTGCGGTCTCTGGAAACACCATATATTTT
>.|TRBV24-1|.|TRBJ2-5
CATSDADWGLQETQYF
TGTGCCACCAGTGACGCTGATTGGGGTTTGCAAGAGACCCAGTACTTC
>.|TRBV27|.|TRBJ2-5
CASSLSVAPQETQYF
TGTGCCAGCAGTTTATCTGTCGCGCCACAAGAGACCCAGTACTTC
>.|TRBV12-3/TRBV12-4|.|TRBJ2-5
CASSLGVGTQYF
TGTGCCAGCAGTTTAGGGGTGGGGACCCAGTACTTC
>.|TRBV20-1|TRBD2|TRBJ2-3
CSAEASGNTDTQYF
TGCAGTGCGGAGGCTAGCGGGAACACAGATACGCAGTATTTT
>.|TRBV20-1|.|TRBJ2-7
CSASRDLTYEQYF
TGCAGTGCTAGTAGGGACCTCACATACGAGCAGTACTTC
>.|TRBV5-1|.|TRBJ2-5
CASSPGTRTEETQYF
TGCGCCAGCAGCCCTGGGACAAGGACTGAAGAGACCCAGTACTTC
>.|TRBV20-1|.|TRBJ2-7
CSANPGLLHYEQYF
TGCAGTGCCAACCCGGGACTGCTTCACTACGAGCAGTACTTC
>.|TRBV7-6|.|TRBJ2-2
CASSPRPSGELFF
TGTGCCAGCAGCCCCCGTCCCTCCGGGGAGCTGTTTTTT
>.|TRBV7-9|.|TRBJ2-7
CASSLAPQLAYEQYF
TGTGCCAGCAGCTTAGCCCCCCAGTTAGCCTACGAGCAGTACTTC
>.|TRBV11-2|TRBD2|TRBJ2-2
CASSLSGRAGTGELFF
TGTGCCAGCAGCTTAAGTGGGAGGGCCGGCACCGGGGAGCTGTTTTTT
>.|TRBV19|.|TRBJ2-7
CASSIRTGSYEQYF
TGTGCCAGTAGTATAAGGACGGGATCCTACGAGCAGTACTTC
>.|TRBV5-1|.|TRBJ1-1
CASRQQASNTEAFF
TGCGCCAGCAGACAACAAGCCTCGAACACTGAAGCTTTCTTT
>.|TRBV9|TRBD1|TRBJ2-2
CASSVSPGQGTGELFF
TGTGCCAGCAGCGTATCGCCGGGACAGGGCACCGGGGAGCTGTTTTTT
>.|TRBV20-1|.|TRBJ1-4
CSARRDARNEKLFF
TGCAGTGCTCGCCGGGACGCTCGAAATGAAAAACTGTTTTTT
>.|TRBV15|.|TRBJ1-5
CATSRDRAGGNQPQHF
TGTGCCACCAGCAGAGACAGGGCGGGCGGCAATCAGCCCCAGCATTTT
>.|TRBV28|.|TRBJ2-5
CASSWGAYGETQYF
TGTGCCAGCAGTTGGGGGGCGTATGGGGAGACCCAGTACTTC
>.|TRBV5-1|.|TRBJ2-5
CASANPEAGETQYF
TGCGCCAGCGCCAACCCCGAGGCGGGGGAGACCCAGTACTTC
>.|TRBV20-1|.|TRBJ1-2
CSASVIALYGYTF
TGCAGTGCTAGTGTAATAGCCCTCTATGGCTACACCTTC
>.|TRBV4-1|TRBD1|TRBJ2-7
CASGSPGQGVYEQYF
TGCGCCAGCGGGTCACCGGGACAGGGGGTCTACGAGCAGTACTTC
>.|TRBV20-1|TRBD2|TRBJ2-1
CSANSGTSGGGEQFF
TGCAGTGCTAACTCCGGGACTAGCGGGGGTGGTGAGCAGTTCTTC
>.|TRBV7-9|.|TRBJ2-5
CASSLVTGQQETQYF
TGTGCCAGCAGCTTAGTGACCGGACAGCAAGAGACCCAGTACTTC
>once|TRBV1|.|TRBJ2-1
CTSKACHLHNEQFF
TGCACCAGCAAGGCCTGTCACCTACACAATGAGCAGTTCTTC
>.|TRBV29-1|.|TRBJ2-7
CSVPGLGREQYF
TGCAGCGTACCTGGGCTAGGACGCGAGCAGTACTTC
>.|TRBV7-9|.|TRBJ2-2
CASSLFPLLVPGELFF
TGTGCCAGCAGCTTATTTCCCTTGCTGGTGCCCGGGGAGCTGTTTTTT